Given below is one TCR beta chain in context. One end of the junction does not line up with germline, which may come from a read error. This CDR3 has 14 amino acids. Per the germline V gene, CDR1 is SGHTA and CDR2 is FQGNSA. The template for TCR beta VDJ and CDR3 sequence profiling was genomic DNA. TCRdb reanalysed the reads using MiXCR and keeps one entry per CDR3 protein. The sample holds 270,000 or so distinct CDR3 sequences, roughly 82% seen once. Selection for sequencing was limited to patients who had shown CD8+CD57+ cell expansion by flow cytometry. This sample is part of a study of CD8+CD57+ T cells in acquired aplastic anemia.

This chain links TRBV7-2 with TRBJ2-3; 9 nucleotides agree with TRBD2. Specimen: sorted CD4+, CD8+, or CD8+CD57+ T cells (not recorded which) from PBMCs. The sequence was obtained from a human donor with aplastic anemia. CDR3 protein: CASSPSPSGAYEQF. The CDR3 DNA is TGTGCCAGCAGCCCAAGCCCTAGCGGGGCCTACGAGCAGTTT. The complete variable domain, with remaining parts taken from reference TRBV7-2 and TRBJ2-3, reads GAGVSQSPSNKVTEKGKDVELRCDPISGHTALYWYRQSLGQGLEFLIYFQGNSAPDKSGLPSDRFSAERTGGSVSTLTIQRTQQEDSAVYLCASSPSPSGAYEQFGPGTRLTVL.